The present T cell receptor beta chain was sequenced within a study of blood T cell repertoires in COVID-19 (TCRdb year 2020). At the level of the whole study: Collaborator samples came from the United States, Italy and Spain and covered acute and convalescent phases of COVID-19. The material from the prospective study consisted of cDNA or gDNA derived from T cells, B-cell-depleted T cells, or PBMCs. Subjects who had been exposed to COVID-19, were actively infected with it, or had recovered from it provided the deeply sampled blood TCRbeta repertoires that made up the dataset. The repertoires were released in a freely available public database meant as a resource for research on the immune response to SARS-CoV-2. Samples were obtained from the ongoing ImmuneRACE study (first 160 participants) and from about 1,300 subjects provided by 6 global collaborators. A de-identified subject ID, COVID-19 status, age in years and sex were almost always included in the sample metadata. Where available, HLA class I and class II types were taken from metadata supplied by the sample provider and were not determined by assay-based typing. The paper's findings and limits, for the study overall: The quantity of clinical and demographic metadata differed by source and by participant and was supplied without curation.

Each collaborating institution followed its own protocols to collect whole blood in K2EDTA tubes. For TCRbeta analysis, collaborator samples were shipped as frozen whole blood, as isolated PBMCs, or as DNA extracted from either sample type. TCRbeta CDR3 regions were amplified from genomic DNA by means of the immunoSEQ Assay, a bias-controlled multiplex PCR. The study's own analysis went as follows. Within the assay, amplification of reference gene primers was used to estimate how many nucleated cells each sample contained. Sequence reads were collapsed and filtered to measure the absolute abundance of every unique TCRbeta CDR3 rearrangement. For each sample, productive Simpson clonality was calculated as the square root of Simpson's diversity index over productive rearrangements. TCRdb provides this immuneACCESS table in a form limited to in-frame rearrangements. Some clones are lacking; in checked studies, under half of them reflect an unresolved V gene, and why the rest are absent is not known. V, J and clone size reflect that table, while D and trimming were determined from the DNA. This sample is represented by roughly 120,000 clones; 90% of them were singletons. Jointly, the top ten make up less than 2% of the sample.

Deletion took 3 bases off V and 8 bases off J, with a span of 13 bases between the germline ends. CDR1 and CDR2 are drawn from the germline V gene: SGHTA, FQGNSA. The CDR3, cysteine through phenylalanine, is 13 amino acids long. Just CDR3 DNA is preserved here, 39 bases in frame from base 1. With respect to this clone: What antigen it recognizes has not been identified. There are no base qualities to consult, and no much larger clone falls within one base.

The source is a human donor with active COVID-19. The donor label of this sample is uncertain. The sequencing input was peripheral blood. The chain couples TRBV7-2 to TRBJ1-2; the D gene is possibly TRBD1, with 5 bases matching. The CDR3 has the sequence CASSLGRDLGYTF. The DNA sequence is given as TGTGCCAGCAGCTTGGGCAGGGACTTGGGCTACACCTTC.